Shown below are 27 T cell receptor beta chains from a single sample sequenced in a study of shared clonotypes between healthy human individuals. Repertoires were generated with immunoSEQ multiplex PCR, while TCRdb's copy carries only in-frame clones and drops some. Counted here are roughly 640,000 clones, around 74% occurring once; the ten biggest clones make up about 1.7%. Sequences were obtained from memory CD4+ T cells sorted from blood. The subset here: CD45RA-negative fraction. The source is a woman in her 30s in good health.

In its sample, this clone was seen once. The chain carries TRBV2 and TRBJ2-1; D is possibly TRBD1 or TRBD2 (5 bases each). This CDR3 region has 13 residues. The V gene lost 8 bases and the J gene lost 2 bases, with 10 bases spanning the gap. Germline V gives CDR1 SNHLY, CDR2 FYNNEI. The chain's CDR3 is CASFRGTYNEQFF. The CDR3 DNA follows: TGTGCCAGCTTCCGGGGCACCTACAATGAGCAGTTCTTC.

This sequence joins TRBV27 and TRBJ2-7; 8 bases line up with TRBD1. Germline V gives CDR1 MNHEY, CDR2 SMNVEV (reference sequence). CDR3 length: 14 residues. V shed 8 bases and J 4 bases; nucleotides not matched to a gene: 10. CDR3 DNA: TGTGCCAGCCCCAGGGGGCGGAATGGGTACGAGCAGTACTTC. Its protein is CASPRGRNGYEQYF.

The rearrangement links TRBV4-1 to TRBJ2-2; the match to TRBD2 covers 8 bases. The CDR3 covers 18 residues. Per germline, CDR1 MGHRA and CDR2 YSYEKL. V lost 0 bases, J lost 1 base, and 7 bases stayed unmatched. Written as DNA, the CDR3 is TGCGCCAGCAGCCAAGATCCCCAACTAGCGGTGAACACCGGGGAGCTGTTTTTT. It encodes CASSQDPQLAVNTGELFF.

A few counts support this clone. The V gene is TRBV21-1, the J gene TRBJ1-1; the table's D call TRBD1 went unverified against the DNA. TRBV21-1 is recorded as a pseudogene. The CDR3 contains 14 residues. The CDR3 DNA reads TGTGCCAGCAGCATCCAGGGGGAAGGGGCTGAAGCTTTCTTT. This translates into CASSIQGEGAEAFF.

The chain is built from TRBV7-2 and TRBJ1-2; D gene ambiguous. Trimming removed 1 base from V and 8 bases from J, with 14 bases in between. The CDR3 has 14 amino acids. From germline, CDR1 is SGHTA and CDR2 FQGNSA. The CDR3 DNA follows: TGTGCCAGCAGCTTAGGCAGCGGGAAATTAGGCTACACCTTC. Translation gives CASSLGSGKLGYTF.

The table lists this clone with a few counts. It is likely a read error: a sequence one base away is far more abundant. V is TRBV7-6 and J is TRBJ2-3; the D is unclear. CDR1 is SGHVS and CDR2 is FNYEAQ in the germline V gene. V lost 5 bases, J lost 2 bases, and 5 bases lay in between. The CDR3 contains 12 residues. CDR3 amino acids: CASSPHTDTQYF. DNA of the CDR3: TGTGCCAGCAGCCCCCACACAGATACGCAGTATTTT. Full variable domain (remainder filled in from reference TRBV7-6 and TRBJ2-3): GAGVSQSPRYKVTKRGQDVALRCDPISGHVSLYWYRQALGQGPEFLTYFNYEAQQDKSGLPNDRFSAERPEGSISTLTIQRTEQRDSAMYRCASSPHTDTQYFGPGTRLTVL.

This clone was detected only once. The rearrangement uses TRBV19 and TRBJ1-5; no definite D call. Trimming shortened V by 7 bases and J by 0 bases, and 16 bases separated the two germline ends. The germline V gene has CDR1 LNHDA and CDR2 SQIVND (reference sequence). The CDR3 runs 16 residues. The CDR3 coding sequence is TGTGCCAGTACCCCATCCGGAGGCTTTAGCAATCAGCCCCAGCATTTT. This encodes CASTPSGGFSNQPQHF.

The chain employs TRBV13 and TRBJ2-1; unclear D gene. The germline V gene has CDR1 PRHDT and CDR2 FYEKMQ (reference sequence). This CDR3 is built from 13 residues. The V and J ends lost 1 base and 7 bases respectively, with 8 bases between them. CDR3 residues: CASSLEPLNEQFF. The CDR3 nucleotides are TGTGCCAGCAGCTTAGAACCCCTTAATGAGCAGTTCTTC.

The chain uses TRBV5-4 and TRBJ2-7; 7 positions match TRBD2. Looked up from germline, CDR1 is SGHNT and CDR2 is YYREEE (reference sequence). The CDR3 has 14 residues. The V and J ends lost 2 bases and 3 bases, in that order; junction bases with no gene match: 5. CDR3 region: CASSLQGDYYEQYF. The CDR3 nucleotides are TGTGCCAGCAGCTTACAAGGGGACTACTACGAGCAGTACTTC.

This clone was counted ten times or more. The V and J genes are TRBV7-8 and TRBJ2-1, with a weak D call TRBD2 (5 bases). Germline V gene lookup returns CDR1 SGHVS and CDR2 FQNEAQ. The CDR3 has 16 amino acids. V was trimmed by 5 bases and J by 5 bases, leaving 19 bases between them. DNA for the CDR3: TGTGCCAGCAGCCCAGCTCGTGGGCGGGTAGACAATGAGCAGTTCTTC. Residues: CASSPARGRVDNEQFF.

The chain recombines TRBV11-2 with TRBJ2-3; the D gene is possibly TRBD1 (6 bases). CDR1 is SGHAT, CDR2 FQNNGV, per germline. The CDR3 is 15 amino acids. V was shortened by 5 bases and J by 1 base, with 13 bases between the two germline ends. In nucleotides, the CDR3 is TGTGCCAGCAGCACACAGGGCGCGGGCACAGATACGCAGTATTTT. Translation gives CASSTQGAGTDTQYF.

The chain is built from TRBV28 and TRBJ2-7; TRBD1 agrees at 7 bases. Germline CDR1 is MDHEN and CDR2 is SYDVKM. This CDR3 has 14 residues. With 5 bases clipped from V and 2 bases from J, the junction kept 6 bases outside the gene matches. The CDR3 DNA reads TGTGCCAGCAGTCCCGGACAGGTCCCCTACGAGCAGTACTTC. It codes for CASSPGQVPYEQYF.

V and J are TRBV6-4 and TRBJ2-7, with D perhaps TRBD2 (6 bases). In germline, CDR1 is MRHNA, CDR2 SNTAGT. Between the trimmed V and J ends, which lost 10 bases and 3 bases, there was a span of 31 bases. The CDR3 covers 18 residues. Written as DNA, the CDR3 is TGTGCCACAATCAAGGGGACCCATGGAGGTCGACTAGTCTACGAGCAGTACTTC. This encodes CATIKGTHGGRLVYEQYF.

The chain has TRBV10-3 and TRBJ2-3; TRBD2 aligns across 8 bases. CDR1 ENHRY and CDR2 SYGVKD come from the germline V gene. Trimming cost V 5 bases and J 5 bases; bases outside gene matches: 12. The CDR3 has 16 amino acids. CDR3 DNA: TGTGCCATCAGTCGGTCTAGCGGGCAAAAGTTAGATACGCAGTATTTT. Encoded protein: CAISRSSGQKLDTQYF.

The rearrangement uses TRBV20-1 and TRBJ2-1; unclear D gene. Trimming left V 3 bases short and J 8 bases short, with 8 bases between. Germline CDR1 DFQATT, CDR2 SNEGSKA (reference sequence). This CDR3 is built from 11 residues. The CDR3 nucleotides are TGCAGTGCTAGGATAGGAGATGAGCAGTTCTTC. It is translated as CSARIGDEQFF.

This sequence joins TRBV6-5 and TRBJ1-5; TRBD1 matches 11 bases. Germline values: CDR1 MNHEY, CDR2 SVGAGI. V shed 6 bases and J 9 bases; nucleotides not matched to a gene: 7. This CDR3 comprises 14 residues. The CDR3 is CASRGGTGGMPQHF. The CDR3 DNA reads as TGTGCCAGCAGAGGGGGGACAGGGGGTATGCCCCAGCATTTT.

The CDR3 protein is CASSRLTSGKNIQYF. The DNA for the CDR3 is TGTGCCAGCAGCCGCTTGACTAGCGGGAAAAACATTCAGTACTTC. The V and J genes are TRBV5-4 and TRBJ2-4; 10 positions match TRBD2. This CDR3 is built from 15 residues. Germline-derived CDR1 and CDR2 are SGHNT and YYREEE (reference sequence). V lost 4 bases and J lost 4; bases outside the gene matches: 5.

V usage is TRBV27 and J usage is TRBJ2-1; D gene uncertain. V lost 6 bases and J lost 9, with 9 bases in between. CDR3 length: 11 amino acids. Per germline, CDR1 MNHEY and CDR2 SMNVEV (reference sequence). CDR3 amino acids: CASRGPFEQFF. DNA of the CDR3: TGTGCCAGCAGGGGCCCCTTTGAGCAGTTCTTC.

This chain uses TRBV27 with TRBJ2-1, with TRBD2 matching over 15 bases. CDR1 is MNHEY, CDR2 SMNVEV, per germline (reference sequence). This CDR3 comprises 15 residues. J lost 8 bases, V lost 9 bases, and 8 bases had no gene match. The CDR3, as DNA: TGTGCCAGTGGACTAGCGGGGGGGCGGTCCCATGAGCAGTTCTTC. This codes for CASGLAGGRSHEQFF.

This clone was seen just once. This chain links TRBV19 with TRBJ2-3, with D perhaps matching TRBD1 or TRBD2 (5 bases each). The germline gives CDR1 LNHDA, CDR2 SQIVND (reference sequence). Trimming took off 7 bases at V and 1 base at J, with 12 bases between the two ends. The CDR3 totals 14 residues. The CDR3 DNA follows: TGTGCCAGTACTGGGGACCCCCGCACAGATACGCAGTATTTT. It translates to CASTGDPRTDTQYF.

This chain connects TRBV4-1 to TRBJ2-3; D is uncertain. CDR3 size: 17 residues. The V end lost 0 bases, the J end lost 0 bases, and 13 bases lay between the germline ends. The V gene's germline CDR1 is MGHRA and CDR2 YSYEKL. The CDR3 here is CASSQDGQRRSTDTQYF. The DNA for the CDR3 is TGCGCCAGCAGCCAAGATGGGCAGAGAAGAAGCACAGATACGCAGTATTTT.

The J gene is TRBJ2-3, the V gene TRBV6-1; tentative D call: TRBD1 (5 bases). The CDR3 consists of 16 residues. Trimming left V 0 bases short and J 6 bases short, with 16 bases between. The germline V gene encodes CDR1 MNHNS and CDR2 SASEGT. CDR3: CASSEATYNRWDTQYF. The CDR3, as DNA: TGTGCCAGCAGTGAAGCTACATATAACAGGTGGGATACGCAGTATTTT.

V and J are TRBV25-1 and TRBJ2-7; possible D gene TRBD2, 5 bases. Germline V gene sequence: CDR1 MGHDK, CDR2 SYGVNS. Between the trimmed V and J ends, which lost 5 bases and 4 bases, there was a span of 24 bases. The CDR3 has 17 amino acids. The CDR3 sequence: CASSRQSDSLARYEQYF. In DNA form, the CDR3 reads TGTGCCAGCAGTCGACAATCGGACTCACTGGCGAGGTACGAGCAGTACTTC.

The V gene is TRBV5-6, the J gene TRBJ1-2, with D maybe TRBD1 (6 bases). The CDR3 runs 14 residues. Germline CDR1 reads SGHDT; CDR2 reads YYEEEE. The germline V and J ends were trimmed by 4 bases and 8 bases, with 18 bases remaining between them. CDR3: CASSPFTGYQGYTF. In nucleotides, the CDR3 is TGTGCCAGCAGCCCCTTCACAGGGTACCAGGGCTACACCTTC.

The chain is built from TRBV6-1 and TRBJ2-2, with 12 bases that match TRBD1. The trim removed 5 bases at V and 7 bases at J, leaving 5 bases unmatched. This CDR3 spans 15 amino acids. CDR1 is MNHNS and CDR2 is SASEGT in the germline V gene. CDR3 in amino acids: CASSSGQGAGGELFF. CDR3 nucleotides: TGTGCCAGCAGTTCGGGACAGGGGGCGGGCGGGGAGCTGTTTTTT.

This clone came up a few times. The chain couples TRBV23-1 to TRBJ2-7; tentatively, D is TRBD1 or TRBD2 (5 bases each). TRBV23-1 is an ORF for which the function is uncertain. This CDR3 has 13 amino acids. Trimming stripped 4 bases from V and 3 bases from J, with 10 bases between. For the CDR3, the DNA is TGCGCCAGCAGTCCAAGGGACGGCTACGAGCAGTACTTC. The encoded protein is CASSPRDGYEQYF.

This chain uses TRBV7-9 with TRBJ1-5, with 9 bases identical to TRBD1. The germline V gene has CDR1 SEHNR and CDR2 FQNEAQ (reference sequence). V trimming: 5 bases; J trimming: 4 bases; junction bases outside the gene matches: 12. The CDR3 is made up of 17 amino acids. CDR3 DNA: TGTGCCAGCAGCCCGGGTTCGGGACAGGGACCAAATCAGCCCCAGCATTTT. Translating it yields CASSPGSGQGPNQPQHF.